This entry lists 20 T cell receptor beta chains sequenced from one sample in a study of T cell responses to AZD1222 COVID-19 vaccine. Generated by immunoSEQ multiplex PCR, the TCRdb table keeps only in-frame clones and is missing some. The table shows approximately 88,000 clones, with about 78% occurring only once. The sample here was peripheral blood, taken on day 0 of AZD1222 vaccination. The receptors shown here come from an adult in good health.

This clone was seen a handful of times. The CDR3 loop reads CASSFWWTGEGTDTQYF. The DNA for the CDR3 is TGTGCCAGCAGTTTTTGGTGGACAGGGGAAGGCACAGATACGCAGTATTTT. The chain is built from TRBV27 and TRBJ2-3, with 9 bases that match TRBD1. V was clipped by 3 bases and J by 1 base; unmatched bases: 8. Looked up from germline, CDR1 is MNHEY and CDR2 is SMNVEV (reference sequence). The length of the CDR3 is 17 residues.

The V gene is TRBV2, the J gene TRBJ2-5; 11 bases line up with TRBD2. Germline CDR1 SNHLY, CDR2 FYNNEI. J lost 3 bases, V lost 0 bases, and 6 bases had no gene match. The CDR3 totals 17 residues. The CDR3 here is CASSEAAGLAAEETQYF. CDR3 DNA: TGTGCCAGCAGTGAAGCGGCGGGACTAGCGGCCGAAGAGACCCAGTACTTC.

With regard to this clone: The identical CDR3 is also encoded by other nucleotide sequences in the sample. The V call is TRBV6-5, the J call TRBJ1-6; the match to TRBD1 covers 7 bases. V trimming: 2 bases; J trimming: 7 bases; junction bases outside the gene matches: 2. The CDR3 extends over 14 amino acids. Germline CDR1 and CDR2: MNHEY and SVGAGI. The DNA for the CDR3 is TGTGCCAGCAGTTACAGGGGGCCCAATTCACCCCTCCACTTT. Encoded protein: CASSYRGPNSPLHF.

This clone appeared once. The V gene is TRBV7-9, the J gene TRBJ2-7; D could derive from TRBD1 or TRBD2 (5 bases each). CDR3 length: 12 amino acids. Per germline, CDR1 SEHNR and CDR2 FQNEAQ (reference sequence). V gave up 3 bases and J gave up 7 bases, with 10 bases separating them. The CDR3 coding sequence is TGTGCCAGCAGCTTCCCGGGGCGGGAGCAGTACTTC. It is translated as CASSFPGREQYF.

The V call is TRBV2, the J call TRBJ2-5, with a weak D call TRBD2 (5 bases). Deletions cut 10 bases from V and 2 bases from J, with 20 bases between. The CDR3 runs to 15 residues. CDR1 is SNHLY, CDR2 FYNNEI, per germline. CDR3 amino acids: CATAGGLAIQETQYF. CDR3 DNA: TGTGCCACCGCCGGTGGTCTAGCTATTCAAGAGACCCAGTACTTC. Full variable domain (remainder filled in from reference TRBV2 and TRBJ2-5): EPEVTQTPSHQVTQMGQEVILRCVPISNHLYFYWYRQILGQKVEFLVSFYNNEISEKSEIFDDQFSVERPDGSNFTLKIRSTKLEDSAMYFCATAGGLAIQETQYFGPGTRLLVL.

The chain joins TRBV19 to TRBJ1-5; D gene ambiguous. Germline V gene lookup returns CDR1 LNHDA and CDR2 SQIVND (reference sequence). This CDR3 has 16 residues. V dropped 3 bases and J dropped 5 bases, with 17 bases sitting between them. The CDR3 loop reads CASSIVEVLRHQPQHF. As DNA, the CDR3 is TGTGCCAGTAGTATCGTTGAGGTCCTTAGGCATCAGCCCCAGCATTTT.

The chain links TRBV11-2 to TRBJ2-1, with D perhaps TRBD2 (6 bases). CDR3 size: 15 residues. Germline assignment: CDR1 SGHAT and CDR2 FQNNGV. The V and J ends lost 6 bases and 3 bases respectively, with 15 bases between them. The CDR3: CASSGNQGLYNEQFF. The DNA of the CDR3 is TGTGCCAGCAGTGGGAACCAGGGACTCTACAATGAGCAGTTCTTC.

The V gene is TRBV7-2, the J gene TRBJ2-4, with TRBD2 matching 10 bases. This CDR3 has 15 amino acids. V lost 4 bases, J lost 7 bases, and 7 bases stayed unmatched. Germline CDR1 SGHTA, CDR2 FQGNSA. CDR3 amino acids: CASSSSSGSMNIQYF. In DNA form, the CDR3 reads TGTGCCAGCAGCTCTTCTAGCGGGAGTATGAACATTCAGTACTTC.

The chain links TRBV24-1 to TRBJ2-3; the D gene is possibly TRBD2 (6 bases). Germline V lookup: CDR1 KGHDR, CDR2 SFDVKD. V dropped 9 bases and J dropped 4 bases, with 19 bases sitting between them. The CDR3 loop spans 15 amino acids. Here the CDR3 reads CATASVREQADTQYF. CDR3 sequence (DNA): TGTGCCACCGCCTCGGTCCGGGAGCAGGCAGATACGCAGTATTTT.

This clone was counted between two and nine times. This chain connects TRBV6-2 or TRBV6-3 to TRBJ1-1; D is undetermined. The CDR3 is made up of 13 amino acids. Germline V gene lookup returns CDR1 MNHEY and CDR2 SVGEGT. Trimming cost V 3 bases and J 1 base, with 6 bases left between them. This CDR3 is CASSYRGNTEAFF. In DNA form, the CDR3 reads TGTGCCAGCAGTTATCGGGGGAACACTGAAGCTTTCTTT.

This clone was seen only once. The chain recombines TRBV7-2 with TRBJ2-2; D remains unclear. The CDR3 is 13 residues long. V shed 2 bases and J shed 6 bases, with 7 bases lying between them. The germline CDR1 and CDR2 sequences are SGHTA and FQGNSA. The DNA of the CDR3 is TGTGCCAGCAGCTTATTGAGTTCCGGGGAGCTGTTTTTT. This translates into CASSLLSSGELFF.

This clone appeared a single time. The chain recombines TRBV19 with TRBJ1-2, with TRBD1 as a possible D gene (5 bases). Germline loops: CDR1 LNHDA, CDR2 SQIVND (reference sequence). V lost 4 bases and J lost 1, with 10 bases in between. The CDR3 spans 14 residues. The CDR3 region is CASSKAGDNYGYTF. The DNA for the CDR3 is TGTGCCAGTAGTAAGGCGGGGGATAACTATGGCTACACCTTC.

The chain's CDR3 is CASSPGTGNTIYF. CDR3 DNA: TGCGCCAGCAGCCCTGGGACAGGAAACACCATATATTTT. J is TRBJ1-3 and V is TRBV4-1, with a tentative D call TRBD1 (6 bases). Trimming took 4 bases from V and 4 from J, leaving 8 bases between them. CDR3 length equals 13 residues. Germline V gives CDR1 MGHRA, CDR2 YSYEKL.

This clone has just one count. The rearrangement links TRBV19 to TRBJ1-2; no reliable D call. CDR1 is LNHDA, CDR2 SQIVND, per germline (reference sequence). CDR3 length equals 14 residues. Trimming left V 7 bases short and J 2 bases short, with 14 bases between. The CDR3 DNA reads TGTGCCAGTAAAAGGGAGGGAACCAACTATGGCTACACCTTC. Translating gives CASKREGTNYGYTF.

V gene TRBV18 combines with J gene TRBJ2-3; 11 bases line up with TRBD2. CDR1 KGHSH and CDR2 LQKENI come from the germline V gene. This CDR3 is built from 14 residues. V gave up 5 bases and J gave up 5 bases; unmatched junction bases: 3. This chain's CDR3 is CASSILAGEDTQYF. In nucleotides, the CDR3 is TGTGCCAGCTCAATACTAGCGGGAGAAGATACGCAGTATTTT.

The V gene is TRBV2, the J gene TRBJ2-7, with D possibly being TRBD2 (5 bases). CDR3 size: 14 residues. CDR1 and CDR2 (germline): SNHLY, FYNNEI. V was clipped by 5 bases and J by 2 bases, with 13 bases between them. The CDR3 spells CASSYAEGTYEQYF. CDR3 DNA sequence: TGTGCCAGCAGTTACGCCGAGGGAACCTACGAGCAGTACTTC.

This clone was observed once. The chain has TRBV6-5 and TRBJ1-4; D not resolved. V was pared by 2 bases and J by 0 bases, with 7 bases between. Germline lookup yields CDR1 MNHEY and CDR2 SVGAGI. The CDR3 extends over 15 amino acids. As DNA, the CDR3 is TGTGCCAGCAGTTACACGGTTGCAACTAATGAAAAACTGTTTTTT. Its protein product is CASSYTVATNEKLFF.

This sequence joins TRBV30 and TRBJ2-5; no definite D call. V was trimmed by 0 bases and J by 0 bases, leaving 5 bases between them. The CDR3 extends over 13 amino acids. CDR1 GTSNPN and CDR2 SVGIG come from the germline V gene (reference sequence). DNA of the CDR3: TGTGCCTGGAGTGTTATGGACCAAGAGACCCAGTACTTC. This translates into CAWSVMDQETQYF.

The chain carries TRBV5-4 and TRBJ1-2; TRBD1 aligns across 7 bases. J lost 8 bases, V lost 4 bases, and 11 bases had no gene match. The CDR3 is 14 amino acids. CDR1 and CDR2 (germline): SGHNT, YYREEE (reference sequence). CDR3 loop: CASSRTGEAIGYTF. CDR3 coding DNA: TGTGCCAGCAGCCGAACAGGGGAGGCGATAGGCTACACCTTC.

The chain employs TRBV28 and TRBJ1-2; 10 nucleotides match TRBD1. There are 14 residues in the CDR3. Germline CDR1 and CDR2: MDHEN and SYDVKM. Unmatched junction bases numbered 7, after V lost 3 bases and J lost 9 bases. The CDR3 region is CASSFSTGGGSYTF. In DNA form, the CDR3 reads TGTGCCAGCAGTTTCTCGACAGGGGGCGGAAGCTACACCTTC.